This TCR beta chain was recorded in a study of T cells after yellow fever vaccination. Study-wide findings and caveats: Few clonotypes appeared in both CD4 and CD8 compartments.

This clonotype has just a few counts. Its antigen is still unknown. Production of TCR cDNA was by 5'RACE template switching, which also added a universal primer site and UMIs. Each CDR3 protein is one row after TCRdb ran MiXCR on the 5' RACE reads. Among 60,000 or so distinct CDR3 sequences listed, approximately 7% were seen once. The TCR sequence derives from a man between 18 and 29 years old who received the YFV17D yellow fever vaccine. The input for sequencing was CD8+ T cells sorted from PBMCs, taken on the day of the first yellow fever vaccination.

This CDR3 reads CASSQDSPGSPLHF. As DNA, the CDR3 is TGCGCCAGCAGCCAAGATAGTCCGGGATCACCCCTCCACTTT. The chain combines TRBV4-1 with TRBJ1-6; D uncertain. The CDR3 spans 14 residues. Germline V CDR1 and CDR2: MGHRA, YSYEKL. V shed 0 bases and J shed 10 bases, with 10 bases lying between them.